The 20 T cell receptor beta chains in this list originate from one sample, sequenced in a study of OX40 agonist ivuxolimab in advanced cancers. Data came from immunoSEQ multiplex PCR; TCRdb stores just in-frame clones and leaves some out. This table holds 48,000 or so clones, approximately 81% found once. Sequences were derived from CD4+ or CD8+ T cells sorted from blood, sampled in a trial of the OX40 agonist ivuxolimab. The source of these receptors is an adult with an advanced solid tumor such as melanoma, head and neck, liver or kidney cancer.

The chain links TRBV7-8 to TRBJ2-1; 7 positions match TRBD2. Germline V lookup: CDR1 SGHVS, CDR2 FQNEAQ. This CDR3 comprises 13 residues. The ends lost 4 bases at V and 6 bases at J; junction bases unmatched: 3. The CDR3 DNA sequence: TGTGCCAGCAGCTCAACTAGCGTCAATGAGCAGTTCTTC. It encodes CASSSTSVNEQFF.

The table lists this clone with a few counts. This rearrangement joins TRBV15 to TRBJ2-7, with 11 bases fitting TRBD2. The CDR3 runs to 14 residues. Germline loops: CDR1 LNHNV, CDR2 YYDKDF (reference sequence). Losses at the gene ends were 7 bases for V and 0 bases for J; bases not matched to a gene: 2. The DNA for the CDR3 is TGTGCCACCAAGGGGACTAGCGGCTCCTACGAGCAGTACTTC. Amino acids: CATKGTSGSYEQYF.

This chain joins TRBV28 and TRBJ2-7; TRBD1 aligns across 9 bases. The germline CDR1 and CDR2 sequences are MDHEN and SYDVKM. CDR3 length: 15 residues. J lost 5 bases, V lost 5 bases, and 10 bases had no gene match. CDR3 coding DNA: TGTGCCAGCAGTACTACCGGGACAGGGTTACACGAGCAGTACTTC. Translation gives CASSTTGTGLHEQYF.

This chain connects TRBV19 to TRBJ1-4, with a possible D match to TRBD1 (5 bases). Germline V CDR1 and CDR2: LNHDA, SQIVND (reference sequence). Trimming took 7 bases from V and 0 from J, leaving 12 bases between them. The CDR3 contains 15 residues. The CDR3 bases are TGTGCCAGTAACCCAATAGGGGCAACTAATGAAAAACTGTTTTTT. Translated: CASNPIGATNEKLFF.

The rearrangement links TRBV7-2 to TRBJ2-1; 8 bases match TRBD2. Germline lookup yields CDR1 SGHTA and CDR2 FQGNSA. The CDR3 runs to 16 residues. Unmatched junction bases numbered 13, after V lost 6 bases and J lost 6 bases. CDR3 residues: CASSESGSAFINEQFF. In DNA form, the CDR3 reads TGTGCCAGCAGTGAAAGCGGGAGTGCTTTTATCAATGAGCAGTTCTTC.

The V and J genes are TRBV19 and TRBJ1-5; D is possibly TRBD1 (5 bases). Per germline, CDR1 LNHDA and CDR2 SQIVND (reference sequence). This CDR3 has 15 amino acids. V was clipped by 7 bases and J by 2 bases, with 15 bases between them. The CDR3 spells CASKRQPGGNQPQHF. The DNA for the CDR3 is TGTGCCAGTAAAAGACAGCCGGGGGGCAATCAGCCCCAGCATTTT.

The chain joins TRBV11-1 to TRBJ2-5; 11 bases map to TRBD2. The V gene end was trimmed by 2 bases and the J gene end by 4 bases; junction bases not matched to a gene: 3. The CDR3 consists of 15 residues. CDR1 and CDR2 from the germline V gene are SGHAT and FQDESV (reference sequence). In DNA form, the CDR3 reads TGTGCCAGCAGCTTAACTAGCGGGAGTCGAGAGACCCAGTACTTC. Translated: CASSLTSGSRETQYF.

This sequence joins TRBV7-8 and TRBJ2-1, with D maybe TRBD1 (6 bases). Deletions cut 7 bases from V and 4 bases from J, with 20 bases between. Germline CDR1 and CDR2: SGHVS and FQNEAQ. This CDR3 is built from 16 residues. CDR3 coding DNA: TGTGCCAGCAACCACATTGGACAGATACCTTACAATGAGCAGTTCTTC. Translation: CASNHIGQIPYNEQFF. The whole variable domain, remainder taken from reference TRBV7-8 and TRBJ2-1, is GAGVSQSPRYKVAKRGQDVALRCDPISGHVSLFWYQQALGQGPEFLTYFQNEAQLDKSGLPSDRFFAERPEGSVSTLKIQRTQQEDSAVYLCASNHIGQIPYNEQFFGPGTRLTVL.

This clone was seen only once. The CDR3 coding sequence is TGTGCCAGTGGAGCATTCTACGAGCAGTACTTC. Translation gives CASGAFYEQYF. The chain carries TRBV27 and TRBJ2-7; D not certain. From germline, CDR1 is MNHEY and CDR2 SMNVEV (reference sequence). The CDR3 is made up of 11 amino acids. The V end was cut by 9 bases, the J end by 3 bases, with 9 bases between.

This clone was found a few times. V usage is TRBV27 and J usage is TRBJ2-3; 8 bases map to TRBD2. Germline V CDR1 and CDR2: MNHEY, SMNVEV (reference sequence). V lost 4 bases to trimming and J lost 5 bases; unmatched junction nucleotides: 8. The length of the CDR3 is 15 residues. DNA of the CDR3: TGTGCCAGCAGTTCATCCCGGGAGGGGGTAGATACGCAGTATTTT. It is translated as CASSSSREGVDTQYF.

A word on this clone: At one end the junction does not follow the germline gene, possibly because of a read error. The chain links TRBV7-2 to TRBJ2-7; TRBD2 matches 10 bases. This CDR3 comprises 12 residues. Germline V gives CDR1 SGHTA, CDR2 FQGNSA. The CDR3 sequence is CASSSRLAGGDF. As DNA, the CDR3 is TGTGCCAGCAGCTCCAGACTAGCGGGTGGTGATTTC.

In this sample, this clone turned up once. The chain employs TRBV6-4 and TRBJ2-3; 9 nucleotides agree with TRBD2. The CDR3 extends over 16 amino acids. Germline CDR1 reads MRHNA; CDR2 reads SNTAGT. With 6 bases clipped from V and 2 bases from J, the junction kept 9 bases outside the gene matches. DNA for the CDR3: TGTGCCAGCAGCGCTCTCGCGGGAGGGTACACAGATACGCAGTATTTT. Amino acids: CASSALAGGYTDTQYF.

The chain carries TRBV18 and TRBJ2-4, with unresolved D. The CDR3 runs to 14 residues. In germline, CDR1 is KGHSH, CDR2 LQKENI. Trimming shortened V by 3 bases and J by 0 bases, and 6 bases separated the two germline ends. The CDR3 DNA reads TGTGCCAGCTCACCGGACGGAGCCAAAAACATTCAGTACTTC. This codes for CASSPDGAKNIQYF.

This clone occurred once. Here the CDR3 DNA reads TGTGCCAGCAGCTTGGGACAGGCCGATACGCAGTATTTT. Amino acid sequence: CASSLGQADTQYF. The gene calls are TRBV5-4 and TRBJ2-3; a weak D match, TRBD1 (6 bases). The V gene lost 0 bases and the J gene lost 6 bases, with 8 bases spanning the gap. The CDR3 has 13 residues. Germline lookup yields CDR1 SGHNT and CDR2 YYREEE (reference sequence).

The chain carries TRBV2 and TRBJ2-1; 11 bases map to TRBD2. Germline values: CDR1 SNHLY, CDR2 FYNNEI. CDR3 length equals 15 residues. J lost 7 bases, V lost 7 bases, and 9 bases had no gene match. In DNA, the CDR3 is TGTGCCAGCAAGGAACTAGCGGGAGTCCCAAATGAGCAGTTCTTC. Translation: CASKELAGVPNEQFF.

V gene TRBV5-4 combines with J gene TRBJ2-1, with D possibly being TRBD1 (8 bases). The germline V gene has CDR1 SGHNT and CDR2 YYREEE (reference sequence). This CDR3 contains 14 residues. V lost 2 bases to trimming and J lost 5 bases, with 11 bases between them. Written as DNA, the CDR3 is TGTGCCAGCAGCTTACAGGGGGGGGACAATGAGCAGTTCTTC. It specifies CASSLQGGDNEQFF.

The V call is TRBV18, the J call TRBJ2-7; D not certain. The CDR3 has 13 residues. Trimming took off 0 bases at V and 4 bases at J, with 7 bases between the two ends. Per germline, CDR1 KGHSH and CDR2 LQKENI. The CDR3 loop is CASSPPVTYEQYF. The CDR3 nucleotides read TGTGCCAGCTCACCACCTGTCACTTACGAGCAGTACTTC.

The chain has TRBV7-8 and TRBJ2-3; 8 bases are a match to TRBD2. The ends lost 0 bases at V and 14 bases at J; junction bases unmatched: 4. This CDR3 spans 12 amino acids. The V gene's germline CDR1 is SGHVS and CDR2 FQNEAQ. CDR3 bases: TGTGCCAGCAGCTTAGCGGGGGCGGGGGGGTATTTT. Its translation is CASSLAGAGGYF. Complete variable domain (other parts from reference TRBV7-8 and TRBJ2-3): GAGVSQSPRYKVAKRGQDVALRCDPISGHVSLFWYQQALGQGPEFLTYFQNEAQLDKSGLPSDRFFAERPEGSVSTLKIQRTQQEDSAVYLCASSLAGAGGYFGPGTRLTVL.

This clone was counted between two and nine times. This chain uses TRBV2 with TRBJ2-6; D may be TRBD2 (5 bases). The CDR3 is 16 residues long. Per germline, CDR1 SNHLY and CDR2 FYNNEI. Trimming removed 3 bases at V and 0 bases at J, with 9 bases between. CDR3 in amino acids: CASSDSGISGANVLTF. The CDR3 DNA follows: TGTGCCAGCAGTGATTCGGGGATCTCTGGGGCCAACGTCCTGACTTTC.

The chain links TRBV7-2 to TRBJ2-1; 11 bases are shared with TRBD2. V was clipped by 5 bases and J by 1 base; unmatched bases: 1. Germline V gene sequence: CDR1 SGHTA, CDR2 FQGNSA. This CDR3 is 15 amino acids long. The CDR3 region is CASSRTSGSYNEQFF. In DNA, the CDR3 is TGTGCCAGCAGCCGGACTAGCGGGTCCTACAATGAGCAGTTCTTC.